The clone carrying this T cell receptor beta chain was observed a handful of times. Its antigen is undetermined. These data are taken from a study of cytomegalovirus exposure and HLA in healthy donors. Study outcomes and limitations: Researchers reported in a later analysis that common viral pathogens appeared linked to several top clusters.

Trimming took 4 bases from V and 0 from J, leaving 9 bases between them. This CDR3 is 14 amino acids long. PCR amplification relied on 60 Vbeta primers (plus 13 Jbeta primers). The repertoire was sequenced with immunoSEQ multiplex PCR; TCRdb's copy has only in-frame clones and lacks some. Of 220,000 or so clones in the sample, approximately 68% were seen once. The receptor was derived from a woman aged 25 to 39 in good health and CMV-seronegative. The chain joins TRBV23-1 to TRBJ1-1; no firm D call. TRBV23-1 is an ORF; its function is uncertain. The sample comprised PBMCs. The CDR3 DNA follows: TGCGCCAGCAGTCCGACGACATTGAACACTGAAGCTTTCTTT. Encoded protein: CASSPTTLNTEAFF.